These 32 T cell receptor beta chains originate from one sample sequenced in a study of cytomegalovirus exposure and HLA in healthy donors. Researchers ran the PCR with 60 Vbeta and 13 Jbeta primers. Clones were read by immunoSEQ multiplex PCR, and TCRdb kept only the in-frame ones, dropping some. Of about 91,000 clones listed, about two thirds are singletons. Sequencing was done on a sample of PBMCs. Source of these receptors: a human donor in good health.

A few counts support this clone. The chain joins TRBV14 to TRBJ1-6; D gene ambiguous. The CDR3 is made up of 15 amino acids. Germline assignment: CDR1 SGHDN and CDR2 FVKESK. V dropped 0 bases and J dropped 5 bases, with 8 bases sitting between them. The CDR3 sequence is CASSQDFRNNSPLHF. DNA of the CDR3: TGTGCCAGCAGCCAAGATTTCAGGAATAATTCACCCCTCCACTTT.

This chain uses TRBV2 with TRBJ2-1; perhaps TRBD1 as D (5 bases). Trimming cost V 6 bases and J 4 bases, with 16 bases left between them. Germline loops: CDR1 SNHLY, CDR2 FYNNEI. The CDR3 is 15 amino acids. CDR3 region: CASSVDNLEYNEQFF. As DNA, the CDR3 is TGTGCCAGCAGCGTGGACAACCTTGAGTACAATGAGCAGTTCTTC. The entire variable domain, with the rest obtained from reference TRBV2 and TRBJ2-1, is as follows: EPEVTQTPSHQVTQMGQEVILRCVPISNHLYFYWYRQILGQKVEFLVSFYNNEISEKSEIFDDQFSVERPDGSNFTLKIRSTKLEDSAMYFCASSVDNLEYNEQFFGPGTRLTVL.

This clone appeared once. V gene TRBV9 combines with J gene TRBJ2-2; TRBD2 matches at 7 bases. CDR3 size: 16 residues. The trim removed 4 bases at V and 7 bases at J, leaving 13 bases unmatched. Germline V gene sequence: CDR1 SGDLS, CDR2 YYNGEE. The CDR3 spells CASSQTAGSLDGELFF. The CDR3 region has the DNA TGTGCCAGCAGCCAGACAGCGGGGAGTCTTGACGGGGAGCTGTTTTTT.

The gene calls are TRBV2 and TRBJ1-5, with no clear D. With 5 bases removed from V and 6 bases from J, the gap between germline ends came to 8 bases. Germline loops: CDR1 SNHLY, CDR2 FYNNEI. This CDR3 has 12 amino acids. The CDR3 sequence is CASSQEAQPQHF. CDR3 in DNA: TGTGCCAGCAGTCAGGAAGCTCAGCCCCAGCATTTT.

In its sample, this clone was seen a few times. The J gene is TRBJ1-6, the V gene TRBV4-3, with 10 bases that match TRBD1. This CDR3 spans 15 amino acids. Trimming cost V 3 bases and J 7 bases; bases outside gene matches: 3. Germline V lookup: CDR1 LGHNA, CDR2 YSLEER. The CDR3 region has the DNA TGCGCCAGCAGCCACCGACAGGGGGCCAATTCACCCCTCCACTTT. Translated, it gives CASSHRQGANSPLHF.

This clone was observed a handful of times. The V and J genes are TRBV9 and TRBJ2-1; tentative D call: TRBD2 (5 bases). CDR1 is SGDLS, CDR2 YYNGEE, per germline. Trimming removed 3 bases at V and 10 bases at J, with 20 bases between. CDR3 length: 15 amino acids. CDR3 in amino acids: CASSGRLHNSIEQFF. CDR3 in DNA: TGTGCCAGCAGCGGTAGACTACACAACTCAATCGAGCAGTTCTTC. The full variable domain, in which reference TRBV9 and TRBJ2-1 provide the parts outside the CDR3, is DSGVTQTPKHLITATGQRVTLRCSPRSGDLSVYWYQQSLDQGLQFLIQYYNGEERAKGNILERFSAQQFPDLHSELNLSSLELGDSALYFCASSGRLHNSIEQFFGPGTRLTVL.

The rearrangement uses TRBV6-1 and TRBJ1-3; perhaps TRBD1 as D (6 bases). Germline V lookup: CDR1 MNHNS, CDR2 SASEGT. The CDR3 spans 13 residues. Trimming took 6 bases from V and 3 from J, leaving 9 bases between them. The CDR3 spells CASRLGGGNTIYF. The CDR3 DNA sequence: TGTGCCAGCAGGCTAGGGGGTGGAAACACCATATATTTT.

V is TRBV6-1 and J is TRBJ1-3; 8 bases map to TRBD1. CDR1 MNHNS and CDR2 SASEGT come from the germline V gene. The CDR3 is 15 amino acids. The J segment lost 2 bases and the V segment lost 10 bases, leaving 10 bases of the junction unmatched. CDR3 nucleotide sequence: TGTGCCACGACACGGGACAGGCAAGCTGGAAACACCATATATTTT. This gives the protein CATTRDRQAGNTIYF.

V usage is TRBV30 and J usage is TRBJ2-3; D ambiguous. The CDR3 has 12 residues. The germline CDR1 and CDR2 sequences are GTSNPN and SVGIG (reference sequence). V was clipped by 1 base and J by 7 bases, with 9 bases between them. The CDR3 here is CAWSGGLYTQYF. In DNA form, the CDR3 reads TGTGCCTGGAGTGGAGGCCTCTATACGCAGTATTTT. Looking up the rest from reference TRBV30 and TRBJ2-3 gives the full variable domain: SQTIHQWPATLVQPVGSPLSLECTVEGTSNPNLYWYRQAAGRGLQLLFYSVGIGQISSEVPQNLSASRPQDRQFILSSKKLLLSDSGFYLCAWSGGLYTQYFGPGTRLTVL.

This clone came up a few times. This rearrangement joins TRBV4-2 to TRBJ2-5; 8 nucleotides align to TRBD1. Germline values: CDR1 LGHNA, CDR2 YNFKEQ. J was trimmed by 4 bases and V by 3 bases; bases with no gene match: 1. The CDR3 sequence is 13 residues long. The CDR3 DNA reads as TGTGCCAGCAGCCATGGGACAGGAGAGACCCAGTACTTC. It specifies CASSHGTGETQYF.

J is TRBJ2-5 and V is TRBV7-2; 11 bases map to TRBD2. Germline V gene lookup returns CDR1 SGHTA and CDR2 FQGNSA. This CDR3 region has 14 residues. Losses at the gene ends were 5 bases for V and 4 bases for J; bases not matched to a gene: 3. The CDR3 is CASSRTSGLETQYF. The DNA of the CDR3 is TGTGCCAGCAGCCGGACTAGCGGGCTAGAGACCCAGTACTTC.

This clone came up a few times. DNA of the CDR3: TGTGCCAGCAGTTTATTGGGTAGCGGGGACCGAGAGCAGTTCTTC. Protein product: CASSLLGSGDREQFF. This rearrangement joins TRBV28 to TRBJ2-1, with 8 positions matching TRBD2. The length of the CDR3 is 15 residues. The V gene's germline CDR1 is MDHEN and CDR2 SYDVKM. V was pared by 1 base and J by 10 bases, with 9 bases of the junction left unmatched.

This clone has only a few counts. V gene TRBV5-4 combines with J gene TRBJ1-3; the D is unclear. Germline CDR1 SGHNT, CDR2 YYREEE (reference sequence). The CDR3 spans 14 residues. The V gene lost 0 bases and the J gene lost 8 bases, with 12 bases spanning the gap. The chain's CDR3 is CASSLGQARDTIYF. The CDR3 nucleotides read TGTGCCAGCAGCTTGGGCCAGGCGAGGGACACCATATATTTT.

This clone was counted once. V and J are TRBV9 and TRBJ2-1, with TRBD2 identical over 8 bases. Germline V gene lookup returns CDR1 SGDLS and CDR2 YYNGEE. J was trimmed by 0 bases and V by 1 base; bases with no gene match: 6. The CDR3 is 17 amino acids. The CDR3 bases are TGTGCCAGCAGCGTACTTCCGGGGGGGATCTCCTACAATGAGCAGTTCTTC. Residues: CASSVLPGGISYNEQFF. Variable domain in full (rest from reference TRBV9 and TRBJ2-1): DSGVTQTPKHLITATGQRVTLRCSPRSGDLSVYWYQQSLDQGLQFLIQYYNGEERAKGNILERFSAQQFPDLHSELNLSSLELGDSALYFCASSVLPGGISYNEQFFGPGTRLTVL.

The rearrangement joins TRBV15 to TRBJ2-7; D not certain. The CDR3 totals 17 residues. The V end lost 1 base, the J end lost 7 bases, and 23 bases lay between the germline ends. Germline V gene sequence: CDR1 LNHNV, CDR2 YYDKDF (reference sequence). CDR3 region: CATSRATLTGSAGEQYF. The CDR3 DNA follows: TGTGCCACCAGCAGAGCTACCTTGACTGGGTCCGCTGGTGAGCAGTACTTC.

The rearrangement joins TRBV5-1 to TRBJ2-2; TRBD2 aligns across 9 bases. CDR3 size: 15 residues. CDR1 is SGHRS and CDR2 is YFSETQ in the germline V gene. V shed 4 bases and J 11 bases; nucleotides not matched to a gene: 12. CDR3 in amino acids: CASSITGTSLRELFF. The CDR3 bases are TGCGCCAGCAGCATAACCGGGACTAGCCTCCGCGAGCTGTTTTTT. The full variable domain, in which reference TRBV5-1 and TRBJ2-2 provide the parts outside the CDR3, is KAGVTQTPRYLIKTRGQQVTLSCSPISGHRSVSWYQQTPGQGLQFLFEYFSETQRNKGNFPGRFSGRQFSNSRSEMNVSTLELGDSALYLCASSITGTSLRELFFGEGSRLTVL.

V and J are TRBV7-9 and TRBJ2-2; weak D call: TRBD1 (6 bases). This CDR3 has 14 residues. Germline CDR1 is SEHNR and CDR2 is FQNEAQ (reference sequence). Between the trimmed V and J ends, which lost 5 bases and 4 bases, there was a span of 11 bases. As DNA, the CDR3 is TGTGCCAGCAGCCTAGACAGGTCCACCGGGGAGCTGTTTTTT. Protein sequence: CASSLDRSTGELFF. The variable domain in full, with the rest retrieved from reference TRBV7-9 and TRBJ2-2, is DTGVSQNPRHKITKRGQNVTFRCDPISEHNRLYWYRQTLGQGPEFLTYFQNEAQLEKSRLLSDRFSAERPKGSFSTLEIQRTEQGDSAMYLCASSLDRSTGELFFGEGSRLTVL.

This clone was counted between two and nine times. V is TRBV19 and J is TRBJ1-5; weak D call: TRBD1 (5 bases). CDR1 is LNHDA, CDR2 SQIVND, per germline (reference sequence). The CDR3 has 12 amino acids. Trimming removed 6 bases at V and 7 bases at J, with 10 bases between. For the CDR3, the DNA is TGTGCCAGTAGGCAGGGTTGGCAGCCCCAGCATTTT. Its protein product is CASRQGWQPQHF.

This chain uses TRBV7-9 with TRBJ1-1, with 7 bases that match TRBD1. The CDR3 has 13 amino acids. J lost 3 bases, V lost 5 bases, and 3 bases had no gene match. In germline, CDR1 is SEHNR, CDR2 FQNEAQ (reference sequence). CDR3 residues: CASSDRVYTEAFF. CDR3 DNA sequence: TGTGCCAGCAGCGACAGGGTTTACACTGAAGCTTTCTTT. The variable domain in full, completed from reference TRBV7-9 and TRBJ1-1, reads DTGVSQNPRHKITKRGQNVTFRCDPISEHNRLYWYRQTLGQGPEFLTYFQNEAQLEKSRLLSDRFSAERPKGSFSTLEIQRTEQGDSAMYLCASSDRVYTEAFFGQGTRLTVV.

The gene calls are TRBV6-4 and TRBJ2-6; no firm D call. Deletions cut 0 bases from V and 4 bases from J, with 4 bases between. Germline CDR1 reads MRHNA; CDR2 reads SNTAGT. CDR3 length: 14 amino acids. The DNA of the CDR3 is TGTGCCAGCAGTGACTCGAGAGGGGCCAACGTCCTGACTTTC. It yields the protein CASSDSRGANVLTF.

This clone showed up just a few times. The chain couples TRBV18 to TRBJ2-1; D is unclear. Trimming took 2 bases from V and 3 from J, leaving 11 bases between them. Germline CDR1 and CDR2: KGHSH and LQKENI. This CDR3 comprises 15 residues. Here the CDR3 reads CASSPSTANYNEQFF. CDR3 DNA sequence: TGTGCCAGCTCACCAAGCACAGCTAACTACAATGAGCAGTTCTTC.

In its sample, this clone was seen a few times. The chain has TRBV25-1 and TRBJ1-6, with 8 positions matching TRBD1. Germline trimming cut 4 bases from V and 10 bases from J; bases unmatched to any gene: 9. The V gene's germline CDR1 is MGHDK and CDR2 SYGVNS. The CDR3 consists of 15 residues. In DNA form, the CDR3 reads TGTGCCAGCAGTGCCTCCGGGACAGGCGGGTCACCCCTCCACTTT. It specifies CASSASGTGGSPLHF.

The CDR3 here is CASSLALTPTDTQYF. The CDR3 nucleotides read TGTGCCAGCAGCTTAGCCCTAACCCCCACAGATACGCAGTATTTT. V is TRBV7-2 and J is TRBJ2-3; no clear D. Between the trimmed V and J ends, which lost 0 bases and 2 bases, there was a span of 9 bases. CDR3 length equals 15 residues. Germline values: CDR1 SGHTA, CDR2 FQGNSA.

The gene calls are TRBV5-1 and TRBJ2-2; the match to TRBD1 covers 9 bases. There are 15 residues in the CDR3. V trimming: 3 bases; J trimming: 8 bases; junction bases outside the gene matches: 8. The germline gives CDR1 SGHRS, CDR2 YFSETQ. The CDR3 sequence is CASSSNTGGAGELFF. The CDR3 coding sequence is TGCGCCAGCAGCTCGAACACAGGGGGCGCAGGGGAGCTGTTTTTT.

The J gene is TRBJ2-7, the V gene TRBV6-5; TRBD2 aligns across 10 bases. The germline V gene encodes CDR1 MNHEY and CDR2 SVGAGI. V lost 5 bases and J lost 7; bases outside the gene matches: 5. The CDR3 totals 13 residues. The CDR3 spells CASSQGLAWEQYF. CDR3 DNA sequence: TGTGCCAGCAGTCAGGGACTAGCGTGGGAGCAGTACTTC.

The table lists this clone with a few counts. The genes are TRBV6-5 and TRBJ2-1, with 14 positions matching TRBD2. Germline CDR1 is MNHEY and CDR2 is SVGAGI. V gave up 0 bases and J gave up 6 bases; unmatched junction bases: 1. This CDR3 is 16 amino acids long. The chain's CDR3 is CASSYSTSGGANEQFF. For the CDR3, the DNA is TGTGCCAGCAGTTACTCGACTAGCGGGGGGGCCAATGAGCAGTTCTTC.

In nucleotides, the CDR3 is TGTGCCAGCAGTTGGGGGGTCGGGACCTACGAGCAGTACTTC. Protein: CASSWGVGTYEQYF. This chain joins TRBV5-4 and TRBJ2-7, with D possibly TRBD2 on 6 matching bases. The V gene's germline CDR1 is SGHNT and CDR2 YYREEE (reference sequence). V shed 5 bases and J shed 2 bases, with 14 bases lying between them. This CDR3 has 14 residues.

This clone was detected only a few times. This chain links TRBV4-1 with TRBJ1-1; D remains unclear. Germline CDR1 reads MGHRA; CDR2 reads YSYEKL. The CDR3 loop spans 14 amino acids. V was clipped by 1 base and J by 3 bases, with 9 bases between them. In DNA, the CDR3 is TGCGCCAGCAGCCAAGCGAGGCCTTACACTGAAGCTTTCTTT. It specifies CASSQARPYTEAFF.

V gene TRBV19 combines with J gene TRBJ1-6, with 10 bases that match TRBD1. The V gene's germline CDR1 is LNHDA and CDR2 SQIVND (reference sequence). The CDR3 length is 15 residues. V gave up 6 bases and J gave up 9 bases; unmatched junction bases: 8. The CDR3 region has the DNA TGTGCCAGTAGCACGGACAGGGGGTTGGGTTCACCCCTCCACTTT. Its translation: CASSTDRGLGSPLHF. Using reference TRBV19 and TRBJ1-6 for the parts outside the CDR3, the full variable domain is DGGITQSPKYLFRKEGQNVTLSCEQNLNHDAMYWYRQDPGQGLRLIYYSQIVNDFQKGDIAEGYSVSREKKESFPLTVTSAQKNPTAFYLCASSTDRGLGSPLHFGNGTRLTVT.

In this sample, this clone turned up a few times. The V and J genes are TRBV5-4 and TRBJ2-1; TRBD2 aligns across 8 bases. The junction had 9 bases not matched to a gene; V was cut back by 4 bases and J by 6 bases. Per germline, CDR1 SGHNT and CDR2 YYREEE (reference sequence). CDR3 length: 15 amino acids. Written as DNA, the CDR3 is TGTGCCAGCAGCCCCACTAGCGGCTTATTCAATGAGCAGTTCTTC. The encoded protein is CASSPTSGLFNEQFF.

The chain links TRBV29-1 to TRBJ1-2, with D perhaps TRBD1 (6 bases). The V end was cut by 3 bases, the J end by 3 bases, with 8 bases between. CDR1 is SQVTM, CDR2 ANQGSEA, per germline. CDR3 size: 12 residues. In nucleotides, the CDR3 is TGCAGCGTTGAGAAGGGGGACTATGGCTACACCTTC. This encodes CSVEKGDYGYTF.

V is TRBV6-1 and J is TRBJ1-6; weak D call: TRBD1 (6 bases). Germline V gene sequence: CDR1 MNHNS, CDR2 SASEGT. The CDR3 loop spans 14 amino acids. Trimming pared 4 bases from V and 9 bases from J, leaving 13 bases between. The CDR3 nucleotides read TGTGCCAGCAGTGCTCCAGGGGCGATTTCACCCCTCCACTTT. This sequence encodes CASSAPGAISPLHF.